A single sample gave rise to the 7 T cell receptor beta chains below, sequenced in a study of blood T cells in healthy people across ages. The second PCR ran roughly 7 to 12 cycles with a sample-barcoded 5' primer and J-beta primers. TCRdb independently ran MiXCR on the 5' RACE reads; one entry per CDR3 protein. This sample yields just under 550,000 distinct CDR3 sequences, of which 24% are seen a single time; roughly 9.4% belongs to the top ten. This sample was shared with a second study, whose subject was T cells of mothers and their children.

Sequencing input: blood. Receptor source: a boy between 10 and 17 years old in good health.

The V call is TRBV7-9, the J call TRBJ2-3, with a possible D match to TRBD2 (6 bases). The V end lost 1 base, the J end lost 3 bases, and 14 bases lay between the germline ends. This CDR3 contains 16 residues. Germline V gene sequence: CDR1 SEHNR, CDR2 FQNEAQ (reference sequence). This CDR3 reads CASSLGGLASTDTQYF. In nucleotides, the CDR3 is TGTGCCAGCAGCTTAGGAGGCCTAGCGTCGACAGATACGCAGTATTTT.

The V call is TRBV7-9, the J call TRBJ2-5; no definite D call. Trimming took off 5 bases at V and 2 bases at J, with 18 bases between the two ends. CDR3 length: 16 residues. From germline, CDR1 is SEHNR and CDR2 FQNEAQ (reference sequence). This chain's CDR3 is CASSPTSIGLQETQYF. Written as DNA, the CDR3 is TGTGCCAGCAGCCCAACATCCATCGGGCTACAAGAGACCCAGTACTTC.

The table lists this clonotype with a few counts. The chain is built from TRBV7-6 and TRBJ2-3; D is perhaps TRBD2 (6 bases). The CDR3 spans 18 residues. CDR1 is SGHVS and CDR2 is FNYEAQ in the germline V gene. Between the trimmed V and J ends, which lost 1 base and 0 bases, there was a span of 17 bases. The CDR3: CASSLGGRRDLSTDTQYF. CDR3 coding DNA: TGTGCCAGCAGCTTAGGGGGTCGGCGGGATCTTAGCACAGATACGCAGTATTTT.

The rearrangement joins TRBV7-3 to TRBJ2-7; D not certain. The ends were cut back, 5 bases at V and 5 bases at J, with 10 bases in the middle. This CDR3 spans 12 amino acids. Germline CDR1 is SGHTA and CDR2 is FQGTGA. CDR3 sequence reads: CASSPEPDEQYF. The CDR3 DNA sequence: TGTGCCAGCAGCCCCGAACCGGACGAGCAGTACTTC.

The table lists this clonotype with a few counts. The chain joins TRBV28 to TRBJ1-2; D not resolved. With 5 bases removed from V and 3 bases from J, the gap between germline ends came to 13 bases. Germline V gene lookup returns CDR1 MDHEN and CDR2 SYDVKM. This CDR3 is built from 14 residues. CDR3 region: CASSIPGYDYGYTF. CDR3 DNA: TGTGCCAGCAGTATCCCCGGGTACGACTATGGCTACACCTTC.

The chain uses TRBV3-1 and TRBJ1-4, with a weak D call TRBD1 (6 bases). Germline CDR1 LGHDT, CDR2 YNNKEL (reference sequence). The V end was cut by 2 bases, the J end by 2 bases, with 15 bases between. CDR3 length equals 17 residues. The CDR3 coding sequence is TGTGCCAGCAGCCAACAGGGGCCCCGGACCACTAATGAAAAACTGTTTTTT. Protein product: CASSQQGPRTTNEKLFF.

This clonotype came up a few times. The CDR3: CASSDTSGGDENIQYF. The CDR3 DNA is TGTGCCAGCAGTGATACTAGCGGGGGCGACGAAAACATTCAGTACTTC. The rearrangement joins TRBV6-1 to TRBJ2-4; 11 nucleotides agree with TRBD2. Germline assignment: CDR1 MNHNS and CDR2 SASEGT. This CDR3 spans 16 amino acids. Germline trimming cut 3 bases from V and 5 bases from J; bases unmatched to any gene: 6.